This is a list of T cell receptor beta chains from one sample in a study of cytomegalovirus exposure and HLA in healthy donors. The data were produced by immunoSEQ multiplex PCR, yet TCRdb's version contains in-frame clones alone and is incomplete. The table includes some 150,000 clones, roughly 77% detected once. The specimen was PBMCs. The receptors here all came from a man aged 25-45 years in good health and CMV-seropositive. Both conserved end residues are part of each CDR3. The order of the fields is V gene, D gene, J gene, clone size, CDR3 protein, CDR3 DNA. D genes are given only for firm matches. Some rows mark clone size as missing; the rest say once, few, many or name a class of expanded clone.

v_gene: TRBV7-2
d_gene: TRBD2
j_gene: TRBJ2-4
abundance: -
CDR3aa: CASSLGLAENIQYF
CDR3nt: TGTGCCAGCAGCTTAGGTCTAGCGGAAAACATTCAGTACTTC

v_gene: TRBV2
d_gene: -
j_gene: TRBJ2-5
abundance: few
CDR3aa: CASIVQGYRETQYF
CDR3nt: TGTGCCAGCATAGTACAGGGATATCGGGAGACCCAGTACTTC

v_gene: TRBV6-1
d_gene: -
j_gene: TRBJ1-2
abundance: -
CDR3aa: CASSEYRSYGYTF
CDR3nt: TGTGCCAGCAGTGAATACAGGAGCTATGGCTACACCTTC

v_gene: TRBV5-4
d_gene: TRBD2
j_gene: TRBJ2-3
abundance: -
CDR3aa: CASSPGGSGGDSTDTQYF
CDR3nt: TGTGCCAGCAGCCCCGGTGGGAGCGGGGGGGACAGCACAGATACGCAGTATTTT

v_gene: TRBV5-1
d_gene: -
j_gene: TRBJ2-7
abundance: -
CDR3aa: CASRPGGGSYEQYF
CDR3nt: TGCGCCAGCAGGCCGGGGGGCGGCTCCTACGAGCAGTACTTC

v_gene: TRBV19
d_gene: -
j_gene: TRBJ2-5
abundance: -
CDR3aa: CASSANYRGETQYF
CDR3nt: TGTGCCAGTAGTGCCAACTATCGAGGGGAGACCCAGTACTTC

v_gene: TRBV13
d_gene: TRBD1
j_gene: TRBJ1-2
abundance: -
CDR3aa: CASSARQGAVFGYTF
CDR3nt: TGTGCCAGCAGCGCGAGACAGGGGGCGGTTTTTGGCTACACCTTC

v_gene: TRBV19
d_gene: -
j_gene: TRBJ2-1
abundance: -
CDR3aa: CASSAPDYRLDEQFF
CDR3nt: TGTGCCAGTAGTGCTCCTGACTACCGATTGGATGAGCAGTTCTTC

v_gene: TRBV5-6
d_gene: -
j_gene: TRBJ1-1
abundance: -
CDR3aa: CASSLNMNTEAFF
CDR3nt: TGTGCCAGCAGCTTGAACATGAACACTGAAGCTTTCTTT

v_gene: TRBV4-1
d_gene: TRBD2
j_gene: TRBJ2-7
abundance: -
CDR3aa: CASSQVGGASYEQYF
CDR3nt: TGCGCCAGCAGCCAAGTCGGGGGGGCCTCCTACGAGCAGTACTTC

v_gene: TRBV7-6
d_gene: -
j_gene: TRBJ1-2
abundance: -
CDR3aa: CASSLGTVPNYGYTF
CDR3nt: TGTGCCAGCAGCTTAGGGACAGTCCCTAACTATGGCTACACCTTC

v_gene: TRBV9
d_gene: -
j_gene: TRBJ2-2
abundance: -
CDR3aa: CASSVTVTGELFF
CDR3nt: TGTGCCAGCAGCGTAACGGTAACCGGGGAGCTGTTTTTT

v_gene: TRBV4-3
d_gene: TRBD2
j_gene: TRBJ2-3
abundance: -
CDR3aa: CASSQEVYSGEADTQYF
CDR3nt: TGCGCCAGCAGCCAAGAGGTATACAGCGGGGAAGCAGATACGCAGTATTTT

v_gene: TRBV6-5
d_gene: -
j_gene: TRBJ1-5
abundance: -
CDR3aa: CASGIRGGQPQHF
CDR3nt: TGTGCCAGCGGGATACGGGGAGGACAGCCCCAGCATTTT

v_gene: TRBV19
d_gene: -
j_gene: TRBJ2-5
abundance: -
CDR3aa: CALMGALQETQYF
CDR3nt: TGTGCCCTAATGGGAGCCCTACAAGAGACCCAGTACTTC

v_gene: TRBV27
d_gene: TRBD2
j_gene: TRBJ2-1
abundance: -
CDR3aa: CASSMTSGGHNEQFF
CDR3nt: TGTGCCAGCAGTATGACTAGCGGGGGCCACAATGAGCAGTTCTTC

v_gene: TRBV19
d_gene: TRBD1
j_gene: TRBJ2-6
abundance: -
CDR3aa: CASSMGRGRSGANVLTF
CDR3nt: TGTGCCAGTAGTATGGGCAGGGGGCGCTCTGGGGCCAACGTCCTGACTTTC

v_gene: TRBV5-1
d_gene: -
j_gene: TRBJ1-6
abundance: -
CDR3aa: CASSLSRTYNSPLHF
CDR3nt: TGCGCCAGCAGCTTGTCGCGGACCTATAATTCACCCCTCCACTTT

v_gene: TRBV18
d_gene: TRBD2
j_gene: TRBJ2-7
abundance: -
CDR3aa: CASSPLAGKYEQYF
CDR3nt: TGTGCCAGCTCGCCGCTAGCGGGGAAATACGAGCAGTACTTC

v_gene: TRBV6-1
d_gene: TRBD2
j_gene: TRBJ2-7
abundance: few
CDR3aa: CAGKRAGGHEQYF
CDR3nt: TGTGCCGGGAAACGGGCGGGGGGTCACGAGCAGTACTTC

v_gene: TRBV5-1
d_gene: -
j_gene: TRBJ1-6
abundance: -
CDR3aa: CASSLSASSYNSPLHF
CDR3nt: TGCGCCAGCAGCTTGAGCGCATCCTCCTATAATTCACCCCTCCACTTT

v_gene: TRBV4-3
d_gene: -
j_gene: TRBJ1-2
abundance: -
CDR3aa: CASSQDENGGYGYTF
CDR3nt: TGCGCCAGCAGCCAAGATGAGAACGGGGGCTATGGCTACACCTTC

v_gene: TRBV18
d_gene: TRBD1
j_gene: TRBJ2-7
abundance: -
CDR3aa: CASSADRGIYEQYF
CDR3nt: TGTGCCAGCTCAGCGGACAGGGGGATCTACGAGCAGTACTTC

v_gene: TRBV7-9
d_gene: TRBD1
j_gene: TRBJ1-1
abundance: -
CDR3aa: CASSGTGDTEAFF
CDR3nt: TGTGCCAGCAGCGGAACAGGGGACACTGAAGCTTTCTTT

v_gene: TRBV10-3
d_gene: -
j_gene: TRBJ1-2
abundance: -
CDR3aa: CAIQPGQGDYGYTF
CDR3nt: TGTGCCATCCAGCCCGGACAAGGAGACTATGGCTACACCTTC

v_gene: TRBV2
d_gene: -
j_gene: TRBJ2-7
abundance: -
CDR3aa: CASVYRSEQYF
CDR3nt: TGTGCCAGCGTTTATCGGTCCGAGCAGTACTTC

v_gene: TRBV6-6
d_gene: -
j_gene: TRBJ1-1
abundance: -
CDR3aa: CASSYSLFLMNTEAFF
CDR3nt: TGTGCCAGCAGTTACTCTTTGTTTCTAATGAACACTGAAGCTTTCTTT

v_gene: TRBV2
d_gene: TRBD1
j_gene: TRBJ1-2
abundance: -
CDR3aa: CASSESRDRGYGYTF
CDR3nt: TGTGCCAGCAGTGAGTCTAGGGACAGGGGCTATGGCTACACCTTC

v_gene: TRBV4-1
d_gene: TRBD1
j_gene: TRBJ1-2
abundance: few
CDR3aa: CASSLQGSNYGYTF
CDR3nt: TGCGCCAGCAGCCTACAGGGGTCTAACTATGGCTACACCTTC

v_gene: TRBV5-1
d_gene: TRBD1
j_gene: TRBJ2-5
abundance: few
CDR3aa: CASSLDRESTQYF
CDR3nt: TGCGCCAGCAGTTTGGACAGGGAAAGTACCCAGTACTTC

v_gene: TRBV11-2
d_gene: TRBD1
j_gene: TRBJ1-5
abundance: -
CDR3aa: CASSYTGGGQPQHF
CDR3nt: TGTGCCAGCAGCTATACAGGGGGCGGTCAGCCCCAGCATTTT

v_gene: TRBV29-1
d_gene: TRBD2
j_gene: TRBJ2-7
abundance: -
CDR3aa: CSVLLADAYEQYF
CDR3nt: TGCAGCGTCCTACTAGCGGACGCCTACGAGCAGTACTTC

v_gene: TRBV6-6
d_gene: TRBD1
j_gene: TRBJ2-1
abundance: few
CDR3aa: CASSYSKTGEFF
CDR3nt: TGTGCCAGCAGTTACTCGAAAACAGGGGAGTTCTTC

v_gene: TRBV5-1
d_gene: -
j_gene: TRBJ2-5
abundance: -
CDR3aa: CASIPAGQGGETQYF
CDR3nt: TGCGCCAGCATACCTGCGGGGCAGGGCGGGGAGACCCAGTACTTC